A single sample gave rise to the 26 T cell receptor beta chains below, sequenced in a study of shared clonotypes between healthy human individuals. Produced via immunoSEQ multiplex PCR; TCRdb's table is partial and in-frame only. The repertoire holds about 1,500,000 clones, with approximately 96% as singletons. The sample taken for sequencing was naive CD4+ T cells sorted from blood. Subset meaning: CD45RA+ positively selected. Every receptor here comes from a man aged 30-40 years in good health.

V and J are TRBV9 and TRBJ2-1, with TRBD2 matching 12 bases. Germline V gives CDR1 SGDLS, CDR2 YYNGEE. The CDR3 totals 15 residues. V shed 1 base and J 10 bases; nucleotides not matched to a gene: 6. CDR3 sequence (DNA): TGTGCCAGCAGCGTAATGGGACTAGCGGGTAACGAGCAGTTCTTC. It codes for CASSVMGLAGNEQFF.

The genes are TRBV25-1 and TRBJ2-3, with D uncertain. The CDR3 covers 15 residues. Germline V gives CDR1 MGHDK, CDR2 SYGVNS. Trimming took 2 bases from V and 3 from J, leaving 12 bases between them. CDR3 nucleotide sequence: TGTGCCAGCAGTGAACCCGGAACGGGTACAGATACGCAGTATTTT. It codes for CASSEPGTGTDTQYF.

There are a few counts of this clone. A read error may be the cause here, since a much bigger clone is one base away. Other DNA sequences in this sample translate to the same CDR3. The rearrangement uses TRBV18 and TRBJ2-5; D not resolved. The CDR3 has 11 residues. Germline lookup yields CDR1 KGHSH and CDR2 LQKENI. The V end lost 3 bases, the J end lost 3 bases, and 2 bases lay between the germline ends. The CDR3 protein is CASSPEETQYF. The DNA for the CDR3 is TGTGCCAGCTCACCCGAAGAGACCCAGTACTTC. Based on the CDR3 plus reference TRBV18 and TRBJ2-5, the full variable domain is NAGVMQNPRHLVRRRGQEARLRCSPMKGHSHVYWYRQLPEEGLKFMVYLQKENIIDESGMPKERFSAEFPKEGPSILRIQQVVRGDSAAYFCASSPEETQYFGPGTRLLVL.

CDR3 nucleotide sequence: TGTGCCAGTAGTACCTCCGGGACAGAACAAGAGACCCAGTACTTC. This sequence encodes CASSTSGTEQETQYF. The gene calls are TRBV19 and TRBJ2-5, with 7 bases fitting TRBD1. The CDR3 consists of 15 residues. Per germline, CDR1 LNHDA and CDR2 SQIVND (reference sequence). Trimming took 4 bases from V and 2 from J; bases not matched to a gene: 7.

As DNA, the CDR3 is TGTGCCAGCAGCTACAGGGTCACTGAAGCTTTCTTT. Protein sequence: CASSYRVTEAFF. The V and J genes are TRBV7-9 and TRBJ1-1, with a weak D call TRBD1 (6 bases). The CDR3 runs 12 residues. V lost 4 bases, J lost 4 bases, and 7 bases lay in between. In germline, CDR1 is SEHNR, CDR2 FQNEAQ (reference sequence).

CDR3 region: CASSARLAGHEQYF. The CDR3 DNA is TGTGCCAGCAGCGCCCGACTAGCGGGACACGAGCAGTACTTC. The chain uses TRBV7-2 and TRBJ2-7, with TRBD2 matching 11 bases. This CDR3 comprises 14 residues. V shed 5 bases and J 5 bases; nucleotides not matched to a gene: 5. Germline CDR1 and CDR2: SGHTA and FQGNSA.

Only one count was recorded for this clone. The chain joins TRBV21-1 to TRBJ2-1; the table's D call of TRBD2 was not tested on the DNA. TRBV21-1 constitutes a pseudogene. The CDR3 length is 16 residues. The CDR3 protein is CASSKTSGRGDNEQFF. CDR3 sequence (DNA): TGTGCCAGCAGCAAGACTAGCGGGAGAGGCGACAATGAGCAGTTCTTC.

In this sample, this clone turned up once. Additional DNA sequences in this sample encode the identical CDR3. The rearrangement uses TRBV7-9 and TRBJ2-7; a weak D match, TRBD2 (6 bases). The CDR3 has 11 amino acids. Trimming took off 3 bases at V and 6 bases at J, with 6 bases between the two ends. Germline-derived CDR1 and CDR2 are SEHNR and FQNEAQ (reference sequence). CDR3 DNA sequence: TGTGCCAGCAGCTTCGGGGGCGAGCAGTACTTC. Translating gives CASSFGGEQYF. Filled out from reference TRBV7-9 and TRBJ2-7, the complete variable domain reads DTGVSQNPRHKITKRGQNVTFRCDPISEHNRLYWYRQTLGQGPEFLTYFQNEAQLEKSRLLSDRFSAERPKGSFSTLEIQRTEQGDSAMYLCASSFGGEQYFGPGTRLTVT.

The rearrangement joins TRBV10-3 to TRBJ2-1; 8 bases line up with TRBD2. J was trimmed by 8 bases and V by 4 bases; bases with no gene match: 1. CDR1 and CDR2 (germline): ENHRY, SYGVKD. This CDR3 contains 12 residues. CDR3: CAISAGGDEQFF. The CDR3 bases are TGTGCCATCAGTGCGGGAGGGGATGAGCAGTTCTTC.

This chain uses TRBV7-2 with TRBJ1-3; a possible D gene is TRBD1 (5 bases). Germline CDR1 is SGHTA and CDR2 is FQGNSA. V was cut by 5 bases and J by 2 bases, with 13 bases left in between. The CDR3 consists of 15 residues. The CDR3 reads CASSLTRGAGNTIYF. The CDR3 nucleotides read TGTGCCAGCAGCCTAACAAGAGGGGCTGGAAACACCATATATTTT.

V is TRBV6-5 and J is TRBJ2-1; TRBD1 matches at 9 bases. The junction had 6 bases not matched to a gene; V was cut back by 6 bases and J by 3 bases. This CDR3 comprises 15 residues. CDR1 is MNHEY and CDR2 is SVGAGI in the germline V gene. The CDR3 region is CASRQTGGSYNEQFF. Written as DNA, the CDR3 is TGTGCCAGCAGACAAACAGGGGGCAGCTACAATGAGCAGTTCTTC.

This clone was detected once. As DNA, the CDR3 is TGTGCCAGTAGTGATGGAGTGTGGGGACAGGGACCGTCTGGGGCCAACGTCCTGACTTTC. This gives the protein CASSDGVWGQGPSGANVLTF. This chain links TRBV19 with TRBJ2-6; 9 bases align to TRBD1. V lost 5 bases, J lost 1 base, and 15 bases stayed unmatched. CDR1 and CDR2 (germline): LNHDA, SQIVND (reference sequence). This CDR3 comprises 20 residues.

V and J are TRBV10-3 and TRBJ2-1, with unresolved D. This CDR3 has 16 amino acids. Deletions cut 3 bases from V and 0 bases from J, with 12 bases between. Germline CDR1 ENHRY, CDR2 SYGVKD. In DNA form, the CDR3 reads TGTGCCATCAGTGAAGACTCAACTAACTCCTACAATGAGCAGTTCTTC. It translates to CAISEDSTNSYNEQFF.

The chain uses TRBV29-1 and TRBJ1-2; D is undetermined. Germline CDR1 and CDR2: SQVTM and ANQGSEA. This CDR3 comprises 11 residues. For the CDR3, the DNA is TGCAGTGGATTCGGGGAACATGGCTACACCTTC. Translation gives CSGFGEHGYTF.

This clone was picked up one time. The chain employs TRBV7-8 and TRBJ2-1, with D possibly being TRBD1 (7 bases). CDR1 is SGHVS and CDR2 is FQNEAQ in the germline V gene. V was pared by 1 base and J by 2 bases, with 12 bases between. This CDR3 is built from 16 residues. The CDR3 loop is CASSLGGGTAYNEQFF. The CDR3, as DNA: TGTGCCAGCAGCTTAGGGGGCGGGACAGCCTACAATGAGCAGTTCTTC.

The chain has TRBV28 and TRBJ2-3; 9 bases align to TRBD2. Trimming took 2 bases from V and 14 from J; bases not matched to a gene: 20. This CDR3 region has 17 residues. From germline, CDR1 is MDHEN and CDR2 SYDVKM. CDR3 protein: CASSLRLSLGREGTWYF. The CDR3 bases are TGTGCCAGCAGTTTACGCCTCTCCCTTGGGCGGGAGGGAACGTGGTATTTT.

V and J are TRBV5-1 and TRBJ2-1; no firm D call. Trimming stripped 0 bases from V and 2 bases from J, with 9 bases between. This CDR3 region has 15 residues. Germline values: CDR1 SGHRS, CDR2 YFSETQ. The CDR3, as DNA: TGCGCCAGCAGCTTGGAACAGTCTACCTACAATGAGCAGTTCTTC. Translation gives CASSLEQSTYNEQFF.

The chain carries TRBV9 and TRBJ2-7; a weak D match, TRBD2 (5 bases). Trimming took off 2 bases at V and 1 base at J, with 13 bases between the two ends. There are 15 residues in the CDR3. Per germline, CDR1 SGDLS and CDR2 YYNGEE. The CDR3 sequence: CASSVPLVGSYEQYF. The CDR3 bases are TGTGCCAGCAGCGTCCCACTAGTGGGGTCCTACGAGCAGTACTTC.

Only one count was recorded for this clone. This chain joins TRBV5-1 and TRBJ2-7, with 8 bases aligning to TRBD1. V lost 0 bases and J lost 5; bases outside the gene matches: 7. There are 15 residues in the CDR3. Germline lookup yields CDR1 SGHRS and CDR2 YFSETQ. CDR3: CASSLGLDRDDEQYF. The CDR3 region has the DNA TGCGCCAGCAGCTTGGGTTTGGACAGGGATGACGAGCAGTACTTC.

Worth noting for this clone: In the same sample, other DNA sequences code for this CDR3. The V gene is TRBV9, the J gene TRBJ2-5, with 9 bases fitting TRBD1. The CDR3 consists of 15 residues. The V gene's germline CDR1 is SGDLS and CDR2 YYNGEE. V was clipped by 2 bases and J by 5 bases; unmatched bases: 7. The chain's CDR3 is CASSVGQGVLETQYF. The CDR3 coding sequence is TGTGCCAGCAGCGTGGGACAGGGAGTTTTGGAGACCCAGTACTTC. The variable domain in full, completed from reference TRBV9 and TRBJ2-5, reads DSGVTQTPKHLITATGQRVTLRCSPRSGDLSVYWYQQSLDQGLQFLIQYYNGEERAKGNILERFSAQQFPDLHSELNLSSLELGDSALYFCASSVGQGVLETQYFGPGTRLLVL.

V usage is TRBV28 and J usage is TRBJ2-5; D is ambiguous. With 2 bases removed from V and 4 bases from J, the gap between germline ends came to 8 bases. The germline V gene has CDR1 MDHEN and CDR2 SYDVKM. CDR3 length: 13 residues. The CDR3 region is CASSLRTAETQYF. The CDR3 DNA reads TGTGCCAGCAGTTTAAGGACGGCAGAGACCCAGTACTTC.

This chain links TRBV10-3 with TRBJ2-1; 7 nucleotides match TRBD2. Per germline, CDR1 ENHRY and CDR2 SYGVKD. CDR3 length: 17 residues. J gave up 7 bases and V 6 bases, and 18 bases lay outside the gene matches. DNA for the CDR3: TGTGCCATCAGCGATCCTCGGAGGGAGGGCCGAGGGAATGAGCAGTTCTTC. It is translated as CAISDPRREGRGNEQFF.

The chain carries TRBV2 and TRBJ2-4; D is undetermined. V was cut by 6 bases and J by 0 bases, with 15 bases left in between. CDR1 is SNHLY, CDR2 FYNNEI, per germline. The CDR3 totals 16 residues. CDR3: CASSSRSSLAKNIQYF. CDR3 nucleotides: TGTGCCAGCAGCAGCCGGAGTTCATTAGCCAAAAACATTCAGTACTTC.

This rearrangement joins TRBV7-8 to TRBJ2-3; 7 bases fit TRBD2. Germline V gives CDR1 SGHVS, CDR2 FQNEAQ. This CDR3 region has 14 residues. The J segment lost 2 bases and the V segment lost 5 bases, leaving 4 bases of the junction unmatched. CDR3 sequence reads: CASSQGLPTDTQYF. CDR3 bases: TGTGCCAGCAGCCAGGGACTACCCACAGATACGCAGTATTTT. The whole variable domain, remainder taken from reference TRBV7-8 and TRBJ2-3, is GAGVSQSPRYKVAKRGQDVALRCDPISGHVSLFWYQQALGQGPEFLTYFQNEAQLDKSGLPSDRFFAERPEGSVSTLKIQRTQQEDSAVYLCASSQGLPTDTQYFGPGTRLTVL.

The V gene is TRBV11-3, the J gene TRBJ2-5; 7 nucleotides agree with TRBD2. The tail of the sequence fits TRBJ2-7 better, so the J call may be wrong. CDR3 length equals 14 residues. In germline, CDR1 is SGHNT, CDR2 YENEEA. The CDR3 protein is CASSLEGGFYEQYF. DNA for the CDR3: TGTGCCAGCAGCTTAGAGGGGGGGTTCTACGAGCAGTACTTC.

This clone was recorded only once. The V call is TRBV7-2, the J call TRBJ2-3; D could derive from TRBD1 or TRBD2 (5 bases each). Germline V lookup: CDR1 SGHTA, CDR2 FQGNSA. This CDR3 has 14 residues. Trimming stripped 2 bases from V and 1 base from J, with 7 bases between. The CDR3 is CASSLMGGTDTQYF. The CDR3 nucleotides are TGTGCCAGCAGCTTAATGGGGGGCACAGATACGCAGTATTTT.